This T cell receptor (beta chain) originates from a study of blood T cell repertoires in COVID-19. At the level of the study: Material from acute and convalescent COVID-19 was sourced from the United States, Italy and Spain. PBMCs, B-cell-depleted T cells, or T cells provided the cDNA or gDNA that made up the material.

As handled by the study authors: Estimation of nucleated cell counts relied on the amplification of reference gene primers. Using immunoSEQ multiplex PCR, the repertoire was profiled, and TCRdb retains in-frame clones only, with some absent. Clonal size and the V and J genes are those of that table, whereas D and trimming came from the DNA. The sample holds approximately 170,000 clones; around nine tenths are singletons and the top ten take less than 3.5%. V was clipped by 5 bases and J by 3 bases, with 14 bases between them. Germline CDR1 SGHTA, CDR2 FQGNSA. CDR3 length equals 15 residues. The chain is built from TRBV7-2 and TRBJ1-5; TRBD1 is a possible D gene (5 bases). Input material: peripheral blood. This sequence was found in an older man with acute or convalescent COVID-19. CDR3 sequence: CASSLVGEVNQPQHF. The DNA of the CDR3 is TGTGCCAGCAGCCTGGTAGGGGAGGTCAATCAGCCCCAGCATTTT.